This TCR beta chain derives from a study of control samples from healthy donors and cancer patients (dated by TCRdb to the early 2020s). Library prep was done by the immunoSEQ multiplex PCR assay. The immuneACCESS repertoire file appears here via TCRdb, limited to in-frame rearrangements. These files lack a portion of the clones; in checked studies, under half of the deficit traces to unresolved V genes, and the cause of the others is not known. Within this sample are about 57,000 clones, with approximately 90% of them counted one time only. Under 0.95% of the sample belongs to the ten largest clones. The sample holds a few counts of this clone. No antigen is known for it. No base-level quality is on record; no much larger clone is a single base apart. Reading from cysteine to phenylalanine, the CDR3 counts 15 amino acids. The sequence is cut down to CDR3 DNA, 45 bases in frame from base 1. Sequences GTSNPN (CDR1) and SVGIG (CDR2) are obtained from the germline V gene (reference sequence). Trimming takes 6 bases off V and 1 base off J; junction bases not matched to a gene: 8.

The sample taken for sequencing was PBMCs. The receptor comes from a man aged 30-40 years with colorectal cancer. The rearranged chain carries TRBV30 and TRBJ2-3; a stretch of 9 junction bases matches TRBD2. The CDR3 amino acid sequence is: CACHGPSGGTDTQYF. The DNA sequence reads TGTGCCTGTCACGGGCCTAGCGGGGGCACAGATACGCAGTATTTT. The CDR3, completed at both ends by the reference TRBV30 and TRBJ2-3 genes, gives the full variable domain SQTIHQWPATLVQPVGSPLSLECTVEGTSNPNLYWYRQAAGRGLQLLFYSVGIGQISSEVPQNLSASRPQDRQFILSSKKLLLSDSGFYLCACHGPSGGTDTQYFGPGTRLTVL.